What follows are 17 T cell receptor beta chains derived from one specimen sequenced in a study of identical twins (dated by TCRdb to about 2016). Receptor libraries were prepared by 5' RACE. The sample was run on an Illumina HiSeq 2000. TCRdb itself trimmed the public reads at Q25 with fastp, ran MiXCR and retained productive beta chains. Records with the same CDR3 protein are collapsed into one entry carrying the most frequent genes and DNA. For this sample there are approximately 1.8 million distinct CDR3 sequences; 32% appear just once. The ten largest clones take up less than 0.35% of the sample. Sequences were obtained from cord blood. The source of these receptors is a newborn girl in good health.

V gene TRBV12-3 or TRBV12-4 combines with J gene TRBJ1-1; 7 bases align to TRBD1. V shed 5 bases, J shed 3 bases, and the junction held 6 bases outside the gene matches. The CDR3 loop spans 14 amino acids. CDR3 amino acids: CASSSRGKDTEAFF. The DNA for the CDR3 is TGTGCCAGCAGTAGCAGGGGGAAAGACACTGAAGCTTTCTTT.

The chain joins TRBV19 to TRBJ1-1, with D maybe TRBD1 (5 bases). In germline, CDR1 is LNHDA, CDR2 SQIVND (reference sequence). V dropped 2 bases and J dropped 4 bases, with 11 bases sitting between them. CDR3 length: 14 amino acids. Written as DNA, the CDR3 is TGTGCCAGTAGTATAACGGGGGGTGGCACTGAAGCTTTCTTT. Translation: CASSITGGGTEAFF.

This clonotype was found many times. This chain connects TRBV29-1 to TRBJ1-2; maybe TRBD1 (5 bases). Trimming removed 6 bases from V and 6 bases from J, with 20 bases in between. There are 14 residues in the CDR3. Germline V gene lookup returns CDR1 SQVTM and CDR2 ANQGSEA. In DNA, the CDR3 is TGCAGCGTCACCCGGACACGGGTTGCGGATGGCTACACCTTC. It yields the protein CSVTRTRVADGYTF.

The chain combines TRBV5-1 with TRBJ2-3; TRBD2 aligns across 7 bases. The CDR3 is 15 residues long. Germline V CDR1 and CDR2: SGHRS, YFSETQ. Germline trimming cut 5 bases from V and 1 base from J; bases unmatched to any gene: 7. The CDR3 region is CASRRSGTGTDTQYF. CDR3 in DNA: TGCGCCAGCAGGAGGAGCGGGACGGGCACAGATACGCAGTATTTT.

This clonotype was counted only a few times. V usage is TRBV3-1 and J usage is TRBJ1-4, with TRBD1 matching 11 bases. Germline CDR1 reads LGHDT; CDR2 reads YNNKEL (reference sequence). Trimming cost V 4 bases and J 7 bases; bases outside gene matches: 5. The CDR3 runs 15 residues. The CDR3 sequence: CASSRLGQGGEKLFF. CDR3 nucleotides: TGTGCCAGCAGCCGCCTGGGACAGGGGGGTGAAAAACTGTTTTTT.

The rearrangement links TRBV19 to TRBJ1-1; 8 bases align to TRBD1. With 9 bases clipped from V and 10 bases from J, the junction kept 13 bases outside the gene matches. CDR1 LNHDA and CDR2 SQIVND come from the germline V gene (reference sequence). The CDR3 sequence is 13 residues long. CDR3 nucleotide sequence: TGTGCCAGGGCAGGGGGCGCAGGGGTAGGAGCTTTCTTT. As protein: CARAGGAGVGAFF.

The chain combines TRBV12-3 or TRBV12-4 with TRBJ2-3, with D perhaps TRBD1 or TRBD2 (5 bases each). Trimming shortened V by 1 base and J by 0 bases, and 8 bases separated the two germline ends. CDR3 length: 15 residues. The CDR3 bases are TGTGCCAGCAGTTTAGGGGACGCCAGCACAGATACGCAGTATTTT. Its protein is CASSLGDASTDTQYF.

This clonotype was observed many times. The chain is built from TRBV29-1 and TRBJ1-2, with 10 nucleotides matching TRBD1. V shed 4 bases and J 8 bases; nucleotides not matched to a gene: 10. CDR3 length: 14 amino acids. The V gene's germline CDR1 is SQVTM and CDR2 ANQGSEA. The chain's CDR3 is CSVAWDRGVRGYTF. The CDR3 DNA reads as TGCAGCGTTGCCTGGGACAGGGGAGTAAGAGGCTACACCTTC.

The genes are TRBV10-3 and TRBJ2-3; the match to TRBD2 covers 10 bases. V shed 4 bases and J 2 bases; nucleotides not matched to a gene: 3. CDR3 length: 15 residues. CDR1 is ENHRY and CDR2 is SYGVKD in the germline V gene. Here the CDR3 DNA reads TGTGCCATCAGTGGGACTAGCGGACTCACAGATACGCAGTATTTT. Translating gives CAISGTSGLTDTQYF.

This clonotype was recorded a few times. This rearrangement joins TRBV4-1 to TRBJ1-1; TRBD1 agrees at 7 bases. The CDR3 runs 15 residues. J lost 4 bases, V lost 0 bases, and 5 bases had no gene match. CDR1 and CDR2 (germline): MGHRA, YSYEKL. CDR3 sequence reads: CASSQETGRGTEAFF. DNA of the CDR3: TGCGCCAGCAGCCAAGAGACAGGGCGAGGCACTGAAGCTTTCTTT.

This clonotype was seen repeatedly, ten times or more. The chain is built from TRBV7-9 and TRBJ2-7; D is unclear. Trimming left V 8 bases short and J 2 bases short, with 13 bases between. Germline V CDR1 and CDR2: SEHNR, FQNEAQ (reference sequence). CDR3 length equals 13 residues. The CDR3 loop reads CASGSQLAYEQYF. CDR3 DNA: TGTGCCAGCGGTTCCCAGCTCGCCTACGAGCAGTACTTC.

This clonotype was recorded at least ten times. CDR3 nucleotide sequence: TGTGCCAGCAGCTTAGATAGCGGGAGGGTTTTCACCTACGAGCAGTACTTC. Its translation is CASSLDSGRVFTYEQYF. The V and J genes are TRBV7-8 and TRBJ2-7, with TRBD2 matching over 11 bases. Looked up from germline, CDR1 is SGHVS and CDR2 is FQNEAQ. The CDR3 extends over 17 amino acids. The junction had 7 bases not matched to a gene; V was cut back by 1 base and J by 2 bases.

The chain couples TRBV24-1 to TRBJ2-3; 10 bases align to TRBD2. J was trimmed by 5 bases and V by 7 bases; bases with no gene match: 5. Germline V gene data show CDR1 as KGHDR and CDR2 as SFDVKD. The CDR3 totals 14 residues. The CDR3 reads CATSLSGRIDTQYF. The CDR3 DNA is TGTGCCACCAGCCTTAGCGGGAGGATAGATACGCAGTATTTT.

The chain employs TRBV20-1 and TRBJ2-3; D is unresolved. The CDR3 is made up of 13 amino acids. CDR1 is DFQATT, CDR2 SNEGSKA, per germline (reference sequence). The V end lost 2 bases, the J end lost 1 base, and 7 bases lay between the germline ends. CDR3 region: CSARIAGTDTQYF. DNA of the CDR3: TGCAGTGCTAGAATAGCCGGCACAGATACGCAGTATTTT.

The V call is TRBV4-2, the J call TRBJ2-7; TRBD2 agrees at 9 bases. V shed 0 bases and J 7 bases; nucleotides not matched to a gene: 13. The CDR3 has 17 amino acids. Germline V gives CDR1 LGHNA, CDR2 YNFKEQ. CDR3 in amino acids: CASSQDLAGLLQNEQYF. The DNA of the CDR3 is TGTGCCAGCAGCCAAGACCTAGCGGGACTCCTTCAGAATGAGCAGTACTTC.

This clonotype was detected only a few times. The chain couples TRBV19 to TRBJ1-1; 8 bases map to TRBD1. Per the germline V gene, CDR1 is LNHDA and CDR2 is SQIVND (reference sequence). CDR3 length: 15 residues. V dropped 3 bases and J dropped 7; count of bases not matched to a gene: 10. In DNA form, the CDR3 reads TGTGCCAGTAGTATGGGGCGCGACAGGGGAAATGAAGCTTTCTTT. Its translation: CASSMGRDRGNEAFF.

The sample holds a few counts of this clonotype. The chain has TRBV4-1 and TRBJ2-7, with no clear D. The CDR3 is 14 residues long. V lost 0 bases, J lost 3 bases, and 9 bases lay in between. Germline values: CDR1 MGHRA, CDR2 YSYEKL. The chain's CDR3 is CASSQDPGYYEQYF. CDR3 DNA sequence: TGCGCCAGCAGCCAAGATCCCGGGTACTACGAGCAGTACTTC.